This entry concerns a single T cell receptor (beta chain). Antigen: not known. This CDR3 is also generated by other DNA sequences in the sample. Some clones are missing from TCRdb's copy, which holds only in-frame ones; the method was immunoSEQ multiplex PCR. The sample includes about 51,000 clones, 65% to 85% of them seen just once. The sample comes from a study of radiotherapy plus CTLA-4 blockade in lung cancer. Chemo-refractory metastatic non-small-cell lung cancer patients were treated with focal radiation plus CTLA-4 blockade with ipilimumab. Study-wide results and caveats: Researchers report tumor-derived TCR clones expanding in blood after radiotherapy plus ipilimumab.

Trimming pared 6 bases from V and 4 bases from J, leaving 11 bases between. Germline CDR1 and CDR2: SGHRS and YFSETQ. This CDR3 is built from 13 residues. Material: peripheral blood, obtained from a patient treated with radiotherapy plus ipilimumab. The gene calls are TRBV5-1 and TRBJ2-1, with D hard to call. The clonotype originates from a human donor with non-small cell lung cancer whose response to radiotherapy plus ipilimumab could not be evaluated. The CDR3 nucleotides read TGCGCCAGCACCCGAGACTCATACAATGAGCAGTTCTTC. Amino acid sequence: CASTRDSYNEQFF.